The rows below give T cell receptor beta chains drawn from one sample of a study of blood T cells in healthy people across ages. Using its own MiXCR run on the 5' RACE reads, TCRdb lists one record per CDR3 protein. This sample has some 1.8 million distinct CDR3 sequences; 35% to 50% occur once, and the top ten carry under 30%. Input material: blood. Receptor source: a human donor in good health. The CDR3 runs from the conserved cysteine through the conserved F or W. A D gene is named only where the DNA matches it firmly. Clone size is given for some rows only: seen once, a few or many times, or a class if the clone is expanded.

clone_size j_call d_call v_call cdr3_nt cdr3_aa
few TRBJ2-1 . TRBV30 TGTGCCTGGAACTTGTGGGCTATAAATGAGCAGTTCTTC CAWNLWAINEQFF
. TRBJ2-2 . TRBV2 TGTGCCAGCAGCGCGAACCTGAACACCGGGGAGCTGTTTTTT CASSANLNTGELFF
. TRBJ2-1 TRBD2 TRBV4-2 TGTGCCAGCAGTCGTACTAGCGGAGGCGCCTACAATGAGCGGTTCTTC CASSRTSGGAYNERFF
few TRBJ2-3 . TRBV20-1 TGCAGTGCTAGAGACGGTTCCTACACAGATACGCAGTATTTT CSARDGSYTDTQYF
. TRBJ2-1 . TRBV4-2 TGTGCCAGCAGCCAAGGGGACGAATATGAGCAGTTCTTC CASSQGDEYEQFF
. TRBJ2-7 . TRBV4-3 TGCGCCAGCAGCCAAGGTCCCGGGCTTTACGAGCAGTACTTC CASSQGPGLYEQYF
few TRBJ2-5 TRBD2 TRBV7-2 TGTGCCAGCAGCTCCAATGGGGGGGGTCAAGAGACCCAGTACTTC CASSSNGGGQETQYF
. TRBJ1-1 . TRBV5-1 TGCGCCAGCAGCTTAGGGGACCCCGACAACACTGAAGCTTTCTTT CASSLGDPDNTEAFF
. TRBJ2-7 . TRBV5-6 TGTGCCAGCAGCCTAAGGGACAAGAAGTACGAGCAGTACTTC CASSLRDKKYEQYF
few TRBJ2-4 TRBD2 TRBV20-1 TGCAGTGCGAAAAGCGGGGGGAAAAACATTCAGTACTTC CSAKSGGKNIQYF
. TRBJ2-1 TRBD1 TRBV20-1 TGCAGTGCATCCACCGGGACAGGGGTGGATGAGCAGTTCTTC CSASTGTGVDEQFF
few TRBJ2-5 TRBD2 TRBV24-1 TGTGCCACCAGCCAAGCGGGGGCGGCGGAGACCCAGTACTTC CATSQAGAAETQYF
few TRBJ2-7 TRBD1 TRBV15 TGTGCCACCAGCAGAGATTGGGGCAGGGGGCTCCACGAGCAGTACTTC CATSRDWGRGLHEQYF
. TRBJ2-7 TRBD2 TRBV7-2 TGTGCCAGCAGCCCCTATAGCGGGGAGTACGAGCAGTACTTC CASSPYSGEYEQYF
. TRBJ2-1 TRBD1 TRBV24-1 TGTGCCACCAGTGTCAGGGACAGGGTTTGGGGTGAGCAGTTCTTC CATSVRDRVWGEQFF
. TRBJ2-3 . TRBV20-1 TGCAGTGCCCCTAGCGTGGAACCAGGTACGCAGTATTTT CSAPSVEPGTQYF
. TRBJ1-5 TRBD1 TRBV3-1 TGTGCCAGCAGCCGTAGACAGGGCTATCAGCCCCAGCATTTT CASSRRQGYQPQHF
. TRBJ2-3 . TRBV5-6 TGTGCCAGCAGCCCCATCTACCCAGATACGCAGTATTTT CASSPIYPDTQYF
. TRBJ1-2 . TRBV18 TGTGCCAGCTCACCTTCGACAGAGTCCGACTATGGCTACACCTTC CASSPSTESDYGYTF
few TRBJ2-5 . TRBV7-2 TGTGCCAGCGGCAGGCCCAGACAAGAGACCCAGTACTTC CASGRPRQETQYF
. TRBJ2-7 . TRBV7-2 TGTGCCAGCAGCTCCACCAGGAATGGGCTTTACGAGCAGTACTTC CASSSTRNGLYEQYF
. TRBJ2-5 TRBD1 TRBV6-6 TGTGCCAGCAGTCGACAGGGATCCCCCTACGCGCAGTACTTC CASSRQGSPYAQYF
. TRBJ1-3 TRBD1 TRBV9 TGTGCCAGCAGCCCCCGGACAGGGGGCCCTGTCGCTGGAAACACCATATATTTT CASSPRTGGPVAGNTIYF
few TRBJ2-4 . TRBV7-2 TGTGCCAGCAGCCTCATGACAGGCACACTAGCCAAAAACATTCAGTACTTC CASSLMTGTLAKNIQYF
. TRBJ2-1 TRBD2 TRBV20-1 TGCAGTGTTACCGACATCGTGGTAGCGGGGGGGGTTGAGCAGTTCTTC CSVTDIVVAGGVEQFF
few TRBJ1-1 TRBD1 TRBV9 TGTGCCAGCAGCGGGGGACAGTCCACTGAAGCTTTCTTT CASSGGQSTEAFF
. TRBJ1-2 . TRBV7-9 TGTGCCAGCAGCTTACCGTTAACAGCAAATGGCTACACCTTC CASSLPLTANGYTF
. TRBJ1-2 . TRBV12-3/TRBV12-4 TGTGTCAGCTCCTATAACTATGGCTACACCTTC CVSSYNYGYTF
. TRBJ1-1 TRBD1 TRBV12-5 TGTGCTAGTGGTCCGCAGGGGGAGGAATGGACTGAAGCTTTCTTT CASGPQGEEWTEAFF
. TRBJ2-2 . TRBV10-3 TGTGCCATCAGAAACACCGGGGAGCTGTTTTTT CAIRNTGELFF
. TRBJ1-2 . TRBV5-1 TGCGCCAGCAGCCCCCCGGACGGGAGGGTCGGTGGCTACACCTTC CASSPPDGRVGGYTF
. TRBJ2-1 TRBD2 TRBV20-1 TGCAGTGCTGTTCTCCTAGCGGGGGCTGACAATGAGCAGTTCTTC CSAVLLAGADNEQFF
many TRBJ2-3 TRBD2 TRBV7-2 TGTGCCAGCAGCTTAGCGCCGACTAGCGGGACAGATACGCAGTATTTT CASSLAPTSGTDTQYF
. TRBJ2-4 TRBD1 TRBV24-1 TGTGTCACCAGTGATAACGGTCCGGGACAGGGATTTTTCGGGCAGTACTTC CVTSDNGPGQGFFGQYF
. TRBJ2-4 . TRBV7-2 TGTGCCAGCAGCTTAGTCGTGGGGAGAGAGCAGTACTTC CASSLVVGREQYF
few TRBJ2-3 TRBD2 TRBV27 TGTGCCAGCAGTCCCGGGACTAGCGGGACCGGTACGCAGTATTTT CASSPGTSGTGTQYF
. TRBJ2-1 . TRBV7-2 TGTGCCAGCAGCTCGGGTGCGGGGGCTGGGTTTTTAGGGGAGCAGTTCTTC CASSSGAGAGFLGEQFF
. TRBJ2-1 TRBD2 TRBV29-1 TGCAGCGTCAAGCCCGGGACTAGCGATGAGCAGTTCTTC CSVKPGTSDEQFF
few TRBJ2-3 . TRBV7-2 TGTGCCAGCAGCCAGCGGACCCGAGGTGCAGATACGCAGTATTTT CASSQRTRGADTQYF
few TRBJ1-5 . TRBV20-1 TGCAGTGCTATCGAATATAGCAATCAGCCCCAGCATTTT CSAIEYSNQPQHF
. TRBJ2-4 TRBD2 TRBV5-1 TGCGCCAGCAACTTGCAGAGCGGGGGGGCTGACATTCAGTACTTC CASNLQSGGADIQYF
. TRBJ1-1 . TRBV11-2 TGTGCCAGCAGCTTAGGAACAGGGACGAGAGCTTTCTTT CASSLGTGTRAFF
few TRBJ1-2 TRBD1 TRBV5-1 TGCGCCAGCAGCTTAGAAGGGGACAGCAGCTACACCTTC CASSLEGDSSYTF
. TRBJ1-2 . TRBV3-1 TGTGCCAGCAGCCCCCGACAAGGGAGAGGCTACACCTTC CASSPRQGRGYTF
. TRBJ2-7 . TRBV7-9 TGTGCCAGCAGCTCCCTGTGGGGTCTCTCCTACGAGCAGTACTTC CASSSLWGLSYEQYF